This section outlines one T cell receptor (beta chain) sequence together with its context. Its cognate antigen is unknown. These data originate in a study of chemoradiotherapy in HPV16-positive cancers. Generated by immunoSEQ multiplex PCR, the TCRdb table keeps only in-frame clones and is missing some. Of 5,000 to 7,500 clones listed, roughly 84% are singletons. The junction had 6 bases not matched to a gene; V was cut back by 8 bases and J by 4 bases. Per the germline V gene, CDR1 is SQVTM and CDR2 is ANQGSEA. The CDR3 runs 12 residues. Broader study findings: Functional assays defining HPV-specific T cells used only a couple of HPV16-positive patients.

The genes are TRBV29-1 and TRBJ2-5, with 8 bases identical to TRBD1. This TCR was sampled from a human donor with HPV-associated anogenital cancer. This material consisted of tumor tissue, taken from a patient who underwent chemoradiotherapy. The CDR3 reads CSTGQGGETQYF. CDR3 sequence (DNA): TGCAGCACCGGACAGGGAGGAGAGACCCAGTACTTC.